This T cell receptor beta chain was observed in a study of cytomegalovirus exposure and HLA in healthy donors. The CDR3 extends over 15 amino acids. Trimming removed 5 bases from V and 9 bases from J; junction bases left unmatched: 12. Germline loops: CDR1 SGHTA, CDR2 FQGNSA. Vbeta (60) and Jbeta (13) primers were used in the PCR. Sequencing was performed with immunoSEQ multiplex PCR; in TCRdb, only in-frame clones are kept and a portion is missing. This repertoire shows around 160,000 clones, about 80% found once; its top ten account for about 14%. This chain connects TRBV7-2 to TRBJ2-1; 8 positions agree with TRBD2. Specimen: PBMCs. The TCR comes from a man aged 50 to 60 in good health and CMV-seropositive. DNA of the CDR3: TGTGCCAGCAGCCTGTCTCGGGGGGGCTCGGGTGAGCAGTTCTTC. Its translation is CASSLSRGGSGEQFF.